What follows describes a single T cell receptor beta chain. Its target is unknown. The second PCR ran 7 to 11 cycles with a sample-barcoded 5' primer and J-beta primers. TCRdb itself ran the 5' RACE reads through MiXCR, one entry per CDR3 protein. Among roughly 800,000 distinct CDR3 sequences listed, approximately 24% were seen once. The V gene's germline CDR1 is SQVTM and CDR2 ANQGSEA. CDR3 length: 8 residues. Trimming stripped 7 bases from V and 6 bases from J, with 3 bases between. This entry belongs to a study of blood T cells in healthy people across ages. General study findings and limits: Expanded clonotype shifts may have been confounded, as the donors had an unknown CMV status. PBMC samples, being unsorted, prevented any conclusive comparison of naive and antigen-experienced cells.

This sample was also put to use in a study of T cells of mothers and their children. Turning to that study: The study obtained over 9 million TCR beta CDR3 reads per mother and some 3 million per child.

The origin of this receptor is a boy younger than 18 in good health. The rearrangement uses TRBV29-1 and TRBJ1-2; no clear D. Specimen: blood. The CDR3, as DNA: TGCAGCGAGGATGGCTACACCTTC. This codes for CSEDGYTF.